The present entry profiles one TCR beta chain with its context. Trimming cost V 2 bases and J 7 bases; bases outside gene matches: 5. Germline CDR1 GTSNPN, CDR2 SVGIG (reference sequence). This CDR3 is built from 14 residues. The data were obtained in a study of shared clonotypes between healthy human individuals. Produced via immunoSEQ multiplex PCR; TCRdb's table is partial and in-frame only. The sample gives 1,100,000 or so clones, 75% to 85% of which show up once; under 0.65% is in the top ten. The J gene is TRBJ2-1, the V gene TRBV30; TRBD1 aligns across 10 bases. The sequencing input was memory CD4+ T cells from PBMCs. The subset: CD45RA-negative fraction. The TCR sequence derives from a man between 18 and 29 years old in good health. Some clones in this sample may be carry-over from other donors' samples. This CDR3 is CAWSRGTGENEQFF. Written as DNA, the CDR3 is TGTGCCTGGAGTCGGGGGACAGGGGAGAATGAGCAGTTCTTC.